This passage covers 7 T cell receptor beta chains from one sample sequenced in a study of CD8 T cells in Susac syndrome. An input of about 0.45 to 1 ug of RNA was subjected to reverse transcription using random hexamers. TCRdb used MiXCR to reprocess the immunoSEQ multiplex PCR reads, holding one entry per CDR3 protein. The top ten hold over 0.09% of the sample, which has 250,000 to 350,000 distinct CDR3 sequences, about 85% seen once. Sequenced: CD8+ T cells from PBMCs. The receptors come from a human donor with multiple sclerosis.

This chain connects TRBV7-3 to TRBJ2-1, with 7 nucleotides matching TRBD2. V gave up 2 bases and J gave up 0 bases; unmatched junction bases: 1. From germline, CDR1 is SGHTA and CDR2 FQGTGA. CDR3 size: 15 residues. CDR3: CASSLGDYSYNEQFF. The CDR3 coding sequence is TGTGCCAGCAGCTTAGGGGACTACTCCTACAATGAGCAGTTCTTC.

Written as DNA, the CDR3 is TGTGCCAGCGGGACTAGCGGGGCTAGCACAGATACGCAGTATTTT. Translating gives CASGTSGASTDTQYF. The chain employs TRBV9 and TRBJ2-3; 13 bases agree with TRBD2. The J segment lost 0 bases and the V segment lost 7 bases, leaving 2 bases of the junction unmatched. Germline loops: CDR1 SGDLS, CDR2 YYNGEE. The CDR3 has 15 amino acids.

CDR3 nucleotides: TGTGCCAGCAGTGATGAGGCGGCGCCTTACAATGAGCAGTTCTTC. This codes for CASSDEAAPYNEQFF. The chain carries TRBV6-4 and TRBJ2-1; no firm D call. V was pared by 3 bases and J by 4 bases, with 13 bases between. Looked up from germline, CDR1 is MRHNA and CDR2 is SNTAGT. The CDR3 totals 15 residues.

This chain joins TRBV9 and TRBJ2-1; D is perhaps TRBD1 (5 bases). Germline V gene sequence: CDR1 SGDLS, CDR2 YYNGEE. The CDR3 is 18 residues long. The V end was cut by 0 bases, the J end by 2 bases, with 18 bases between. The CDR3 protein is CASSVDDGATEAYNEQFF. The CDR3 bases are TGTGCCAGCAGCGTAGACGATGGGGCGACAGAGGCCTACAATGAGCAGTTCTTC.

V is TRBV10-3 and J is TRBJ2-5; D is possibly TRBD2 (5 bases). V gave up 5 bases and J gave up 0 bases, with 13 bases separating them. CDR1 ENHRY and CDR2 SYGVKD come from the germline V gene. This CDR3 has 15 residues. CDR3 nucleotides: TGTGCCATCAGTAATCCTGACTATAACCAAGAGACCCAGTACTTC. Its protein is CAISNPDYNQETQYF.

The chain carries TRBV20-1 and TRBJ2-7; 7 bases line up with TRBD1. Germline CDR1 DFQATT, CDR2 SNEGSKA (reference sequence). The J segment lost 0 bases and the V segment lost 2 bases, leaving 4 bases of the junction unmatched. The CDR3 consists of 14 residues. The CDR3 region is CSARNRDSSYEQYF. In DNA form, the CDR3 reads TGCAGTGCTAGAAACCGGGACAGCTCCTACGAGCAGTACTTC.

The J gene is TRBJ2-1, the V gene TRBV9; D is unclear. The CDR3 sequence is 15 residues long. CDR1 and CDR2 from the germline V gene are SGDLS and YYNGEE. V was pared by 5 bases and J by 0 bases, with 12 bases between. DNA of the CDR3: TGTGCCAGCAGTGGCGGTTCAGACTCCTACAATGAGCAGTTCTTC. Translated: CASSGGSDSYNEQFF.